Listed here are 27 T cell receptor beta chains from one sample, sequenced in a study of beta chain features in type 1 diabetes. Study-wide results and limits: Moderate yet significant TCRB CDR3 shortening was seen in Type 1 diabetes patients in all four CD4+ subsets.

Sequenced material consisted of expressed TCRB transcripts (all of the isolated RNA was reverse transcribed). Sequenced by immunoSEQ multiplex PCR; TCRdb stores in-frame clones only, minus some. The table records approximately 280,000 clones, over 12% of them present only once. No cognate antigen is known for these TCRs. Sequenced sample: naive CD4+ T cells from blood. Receptors originate from a man between 18 and 35 years old with type 1 diabetes.

The rearrangement links TRBV10-3 to TRBJ2-7, with 7 bases identical to TRBD1. The germline gives CDR1 ENHRY, CDR2 SYGVKD. The V segment lost 10 bases and the J segment 2 bases; nucleotides outside the gene matches: 5. This CDR3 spans 12 amino acids. CDR3 region: CASRQGPYEQYF. CDR3 sequence (DNA): TGTGCCAGCCGACAGGGCCCCTACGAGCAGTACTTC.

This clone was found a few times. This chain joins TRBV7-8 and TRBJ1-5; D is unresolved. The V end was cut by 8 bases, the J end by 0 bases, with 8 bases between. Germline V lookup: CDR1 SGHVS, CDR2 FQNEAQ. CDR3 length: 13 residues. CDR3 region: CASRSYSNQPQHF. The CDR3 DNA is TGTGCCAGCCGGTCTTATAGCAATCAGCCCCAGCATTTT.

This clone was detected only a few times. This chain joins TRBV7-2 and TRBJ2-5; perhaps TRBD2 as D (6 bases). Germline CDR1 and CDR2: SGHTA and FQGNSA. The CDR3 is 15 residues long. Trimming shortened V by 0 bases and J by 2 bases, and 10 bases separated the two germline ends. The CDR3 sequence: CASSLAVGSQETQYF. CDR3 sequence (DNA): TGTGCCAGCAGCTTAGCCGTCGGGAGTCAAGAGACCCAGTACTTC.

This clone was recorded once. V and J are TRBV5-1 and TRBJ2-2, with 7 bases identical to TRBD1. Germline CDR1 reads SGHRS; CDR2 reads YFSETQ. Trimming removed 4 bases from V and 0 bases from J; junction bases left unmatched: 6. The CDR3 totals 16 residues. The CDR3 DNA is TGCGCCAGCAGCCTAGAGGGGGCCGCGAACACCGGGGAGCTGTTTTTT. Its protein product is CASSLEGAANTGELFF.

The genes are TRBV28 and TRBJ1-2; D is unclear. The CDR3 loop spans 13 amino acids. V dropped 2 bases and J dropped 3 bases, with 7 bases sitting between them. The V gene's germline CDR1 is MDHEN and CDR2 SYDVKM. In DNA, the CDR3 is TGTGCCAGCAGTTTAGAGGCGGACTATGGCTACACCTTC. Its translation is CASSLEADYGYTF.

The chain couples TRBV19 to TRBJ2-7; 11 bases align to TRBD2. Germline V gene data show CDR1 as LNHDA and CDR2 as SQIVND (reference sequence). The length of the CDR3 is 13 residues. V was pared by 9 bases and J by 3 bases, with 4 bases of the junction left unmatched. The CDR3 nucleotides read TGTGCCAGCGGGACTAGCGGATACTACGAGCAGTACTTC. It codes for CASGTSGYYEQYF.

V usage is TRBV27 and J usage is TRBJ2-7, with TRBD1 identical over 8 bases. Trimming at V came to 0 bases and at J to 4 bases, leaving 5 bases not matched to a gene. This CDR3 contains 15 residues. In germline, CDR1 is MNHEY, CDR2 SMNVEV (reference sequence). The CDR3 sequence: CASSLSRTGLYEQYF. In DNA form, the CDR3 reads TGTGCCAGCAGTTTATCGCGGACAGGGCTATACGAGCAGTACTTC.

The chain joins TRBV6-1 to TRBJ2-7; 8 bases match TRBD1. Trimming at V came to 8 bases and at J to 2 bases, leaving 5 bases not matched to a gene. The CDR3 contains 13 residues. Germline-derived CDR1 and CDR2 are MNHNS and SASEGT. CDR3 protein: CASGGQVTYEQYF. CDR3 nucleotides: TGTGCCAGCGGGGGACAGGTCACCTACGAGCAGTACTTC.

This clone was counted only a few times. The rearrangement links TRBV4-3 to TRBJ1-2; the match to TRBD1 covers 7 bases. The CDR3 has 14 residues. Germline V CDR1 and CDR2: LGHNA, YSLEER. The junction had 5 bases not matched to a gene; V was cut back by 4 bases and J by 3 bases. The CDR3 region is CASSLGTADYGYTF. The DNA for the CDR3 is TGCGCCAGCAGCCTCGGGACAGCAGACTATGGCTACACCTTC.

The chain combines TRBV4-2 with TRBJ2-5; 9 positions agree with TRBD2. The germline gives CDR1 LGHNA, CDR2 YNFKEQ. The CDR3 covers 16 residues. V gave up 3 bases and J gave up 2 bases; unmatched junction bases: 7. The CDR3 coding sequence is TGTGCCAGCAGCCAGGGGGGTGCGGGAGGGCAAGAGACCCAGTACTTC. It encodes CASSQGGAGGQETQYF.

The rearrangement uses TRBV29-1 and TRBJ2-1; 11 bases fit TRBD1. J lost 4 bases, V lost 5 bases, and 13 bases had no gene match. In germline, CDR1 is SQVTM, CDR2 ANQGSEA. The CDR3 is 17 residues long. The CDR3 spells CSVHVAAGTGGYNEQFF. Here the CDR3 DNA reads TGCAGCGTTCATGTCGCCGCCGGGACAGGGGGTTACAATGAGCAGTTCTTC.

The genes are TRBV7-2 and TRBJ1-5; 7 bases fit TRBD1. This CDR3 comprises 15 residues. Germline loops: CDR1 SGHTA, CDR2 FQGNSA. With V trimmed by 4 bases and J by 6 bases, 9 bases remained unmatched. The CDR3 sequence: CASSSFTGVAQPQHF. The DNA for the CDR3 is TGTGCCAGCAGCTCGTTTACAGGGGTAGCTCAGCCCCAGCATTTT.

This clone was picked up a small number of times. The rearrangement joins TRBV30 to TRBJ2-1; TRBD2 is a possible D gene (6 bases). CDR3 length: 15 amino acids. Germline V CDR1 and CDR2: GTSNPN, SVGIG (reference sequence). V lost 1 base, J lost 0 bases, and 10 bases lay in between. In nucleotides, the CDR3 is TGTGCCTGGAGTGGGGGGGTGACCTCCTACAATGAGCAGTTCTTC. It translates to CAWSGGVTSYNEQFF.

This clone was detected a few times. The sample contains more than one DNA sequence encoding this CDR3. The chain uses TRBV29-1 and TRBJ1-1; D may be TRBD1 (6 bases). CDR1 and CDR2 from the germline V gene are SQVTM and ANQGSEA. CDR3 length: 12 residues. The V and J ends lost 7 bases and 1 base respectively, with 10 bases between them. In DNA form, the CDR3 reads TGCAGCGCCCGGGACACGAACACTGAAGCTTTCTTT. This encodes CSARDTNTEAFF.

V and J are TRBV4-1 and TRBJ1-2, with 9 bases matching TRBD1. Per the germline V gene, CDR1 is MGHRA and CDR2 is YSYEKL. V dropped 1 base and J dropped 8; count of bases not matched to a gene: 8. This CDR3 has 15 amino acids. CDR3 nucleotides: TGCGCCAGCAGCCAAGGAGGACAGGGGATCCGGGGCTACACCTTC. This translates into CASSQGGQGIRGYTF.

This clone was seen more than once but under ten times. The rearrangement uses TRBV30 and TRBJ2-5; D perhaps matches TRBD1 (7 bases). Trimming removed 4 bases at V and 6 bases at J, with 15 bases between. CDR1 is GTSNPN, CDR2 SVGIG, per germline (reference sequence). The CDR3 totals 13 residues. The CDR3 DNA is TGTGCCTGGAAAAGTGCAGGGGGGCAGACCCAGTACTTC. This sequence encodes CAWKSAGGQTQYF.

This clone has a handful of counts. The chain uses TRBV27 and TRBJ2-7; 14 nucleotides match TRBD2. V lost 5 bases, J lost 5 bases, and 8 bases stayed unmatched. The CDR3 is made up of 16 amino acids. Germline V gives CDR1 MNHEY, CDR2 SMNVEV (reference sequence). The CDR3 protein is CASSPRRLAGGHEQYF. DNA of the CDR3: TGTGCCAGCAGTCCCCGACGACTAGCGGGAGGGCACGAGCAGTACTTC.

The chain employs TRBV21-1 and TRBJ2-7; TRBD1, the table's D call, lacks a check against the DNA. TRBV21-1 is labeled a pseudogene. This CDR3 has 14 residues. The CDR3 here is CASTNSGQNYEQYF. The CDR3, as DNA: TGTGCCAGCACCAATAGTGGGCAGAACTACGAGCAGTACTTC.

The V call is TRBV14, the J call TRBJ2-7; D unclear. V dropped 4 bases and J dropped 3 bases, with 13 bases sitting between them. Germline CDR1 SGHDN, CDR2 FVKESK. The CDR3 totals 14 residues. CDR3: CASSPLEGGYEQYF. The CDR3, as DNA: TGTGCCAGCAGCCCCCTGGAAGGCGGCTACGAGCAGTACTTC.

This clone was observed a handful of times. The J gene is TRBJ1-2, the V gene TRBV29-1; D is possibly TRBD1 (6 bases). CDR3 length: 13 amino acids. Trimming left V 7 bases short and J 8 bases short, with 20 bases between. Germline V gene sequence: CDR1 SQVTM, CDR2 ANQGSEA. For the CDR3, the DNA is TGCAGCGCGAGACGGGGGGCGGAGGGGGGCTACACCTTC. Protein sequence: CSARRGAEGGYTF.

This clone was detected a few times. The chain combines TRBV27 with TRBJ2-7; 10 bases line up with TRBD1. J was trimmed by 1 base and V by 5 bases; bases with no gene match: 8. CDR1 and CDR2 (germline): MNHEY, SMNVEV (reference sequence). This CDR3 comprises 16 residues. The CDR3 DNA reads as TGTGCCAGCAGTCCAAGGACAGGGGGAGGTTCCTACGAGCAGTACTTC. The encoded protein is CASSPRTGGGSYEQYF.

This clone showed up just a few times. The chain uses TRBV30 and TRBJ2-5; D is possibly TRBD2 (5 bases). The V end lost 5 bases, the J end lost 4 bases, and 14 bases lay between the germline ends. Germline lookup yields CDR1 GTSNPN and CDR2 SVGIG (reference sequence). This CDR3 is built from 13 residues. This CDR3 reads CAWGRGTGETQYF. The CDR3 nucleotides are TGTGCCTGGGGCCGGGGTACCGGAGAGACCCAGTACTTC.

This clone was counted only a few times. The rearrangement links TRBV6-5 to TRBJ2-4; TRBD1 aligns across 9 bases. CDR1 and CDR2 from the germline V gene are MNHEY and SVGAGI. The CDR3 has 14 amino acids. J gave up 12 bases and V 5 bases, and 11 bases lay outside the gene matches. CDR3: CASSTTGTGNGQYF. CDR3 nucleotides: TGTGCCAGCAGTACTACTGGGACAGGGAATGGTCAGTACTTC.

The chain recombines TRBV2 with TRBJ2-6, with no clear D. The CDR3 length is 15 residues. The germline V and J ends were trimmed by 6 bases and 0 bases, with 9 bases remaining between them. CDR1 is SNHLY, CDR2 FYNNEI, per germline. As DNA, the CDR3 is TGTGCCAGCAGGAAATCCAGCTCTGGGGCCAACGTCCTGACTTTC. It encodes CASRKSSSGANVLTF. The full variable domain, in which reference TRBV2 and TRBJ2-6 provide the parts outside the CDR3, is EPEVTQTPSHQVTQMGQEVILRCVPISNHLYFYWYRQILGQKVEFLVSFYNNEISEKSEIFDDQFSVERPDGSNFTLKIRSTKLEDSAMYFCASRKSSSGANVLTFGAGSRLTVL.

This clone was recorded a few times. This rearrangement joins TRBV21-1 to TRBJ2-7; the table calls TRBD2, which could not be checked here. TRBV21-1 corresponds to a pseudogene. The CDR3 is made up of 11 amino acids. The chain's CDR3 is CALYRGGEQYF. CDR3 DNA sequence: TGTGCCCTATATCGGGGGGGGGAGCAGTACTTC.

This clone was seen more than once but under ten times. The CDR3 coding sequence is TGTGCCAGCAGACAGGGGACCCACGAGCAGTACTTC. Translation gives CASRQGTHEQYF. The J gene is TRBJ2-7, the V gene TRBV6-5; 7 nucleotides line up with TRBD1. This CDR3 is built from 12 residues. V lost 6 bases and J lost 5; bases outside the gene matches: 4. The V gene's germline CDR1 is MNHEY and CDR2 SVGAGI.

The V call is TRBV5-6, the J call TRBJ2-5, with D perhaps matching TRBD1 (6 bases). V shed 2 bases and J shed 7 bases, with 9 bases lying between them. Germline-derived CDR1 and CDR2 are SGHDT and YYEEEE. This CDR3 is built from 12 residues. The DNA of the CDR3 is TGTGCCAGCAGCTTCCTCAGGGGGACCCAGTACTTC. Protein product: CASSFLRGTQYF.